This entry lists 2 T cell receptor beta chains sequenced from one sample in a study of CD4 and CD8 cells across lung adenocarcinoma regions. TCRdb reprocessed the PCR reads with MiXCR, giving one entry per CDR3 protein. The sample lists 8,200 or so distinct CDR3 sequences; around 58% were seen once. Sequenced material: CD4+ T cells from the center of a lung tumor. These receptors originate from a female donor with lung adenocarcinoma. The CD4 and CD8 labels of this study may be unreliable.

Within the sample, this clonotype is medium-sized. V and J are TRBV6-4 and TRBJ2-1; D possibly corresponds to TRBD2 (6 bases). The germline CDR1 and CDR2 sequences are MRHNA and SNTAGT. Trimming pared 0 bases from V and 0 bases from J, leaving 6 bases between. This CDR3 is built from 15 residues. Here the CDR3 reads CASSDSSGSYNEQFF. The CDR3 nucleotides are TGTGCCAGCAGTGACTCTAGCGGCTCCTACAATGAGCAGTTCTTC.

V and J are TRBV6-5 and TRBJ2-3; TRBD2 agrees at 10 bases. The J call is doubtful: the DNA matches TRBJ2-7 better. Germline CDR1 MNHEY, CDR2 SVGAGI. The length of the CDR3 is 18 residues. Here the CDR3 reads CASSYQGDKAGGGNEQYF. Written as DNA, the CDR3 is TGTGCCAGCAGTTACCAGGGGGATAAAGCGGGGGGGGGCAATGAGCAGTACTTC.